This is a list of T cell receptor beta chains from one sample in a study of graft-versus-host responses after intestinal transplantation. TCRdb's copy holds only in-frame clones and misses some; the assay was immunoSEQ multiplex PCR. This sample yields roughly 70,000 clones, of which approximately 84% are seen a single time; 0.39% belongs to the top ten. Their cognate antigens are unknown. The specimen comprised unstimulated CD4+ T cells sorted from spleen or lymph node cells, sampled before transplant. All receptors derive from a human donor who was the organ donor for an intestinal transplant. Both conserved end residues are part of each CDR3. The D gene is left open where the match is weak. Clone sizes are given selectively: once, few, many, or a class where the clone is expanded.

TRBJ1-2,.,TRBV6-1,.,TGTGCCAGCAGTGAAGGGGCATGGGATGGCTACACCTTC,CASSEGAWDGYTF
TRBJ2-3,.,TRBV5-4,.,TGTGCCAGCAGCTCCCGGTGGGGCGGCCGAGGAGATACGCAGTATTTT,CASSSRWGGRGDTQYF
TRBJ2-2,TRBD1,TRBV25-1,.,TGTGCCAGCGGTGGGTGGGGACAGGGGAGCACCGGGGAGCTGTTTTTT,CASGGWGQGSTGELFF
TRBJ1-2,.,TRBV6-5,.,TGTGCCAGCAGTTCGTTGCCGGGTCGAGGATATGGCTACACCTTC,CASSSLPGRGYGYTF
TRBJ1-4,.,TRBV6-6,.,TGTGCCAGCAGTTACGCAGGGGAAAAACTGTTTTTT,CASSYAGEKLFF
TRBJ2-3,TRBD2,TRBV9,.,TGTGCCAGCAGCGCCAGTTTGGGCAGCGGGGGGCAGGGGGATACGCAGTATTTT,CASSASLGSGGQGDTQYF
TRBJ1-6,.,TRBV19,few,TGTGCCACTTCGACAGTTCATAATTCACCCCTCCACTTT,CATSTVHNSPLHF
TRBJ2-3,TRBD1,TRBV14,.,TGTGCCAGCAGCTACACAGGGGCAGATACGCAGTATTTT,CASSYTGADTQYF
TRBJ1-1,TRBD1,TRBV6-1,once,TGTGCCAGCAGATTTGGACAGGGAACTGAAGCTTTCTTT,CASRFGQGTEAFF
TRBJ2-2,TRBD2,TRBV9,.,TGTGCCAGCAGCGTAGCTCCGGCGGGGGGCGACACCGGGGAGCTGTTTTTT,CASSVAPAGGDTGELFF
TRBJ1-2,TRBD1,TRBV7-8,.,TGTGCCAGCAGTTTTGGGACAGCCCAAGTTTTACTTAACTATGGCTACACCTTC,CASSFGTAQVLLNYGYTF
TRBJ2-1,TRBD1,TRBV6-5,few,TGTGCCAGCAACCCCGACAGGGGAGTGCGGGATGAGCAGTTCTTC,CASNPDRGVRDEQFF
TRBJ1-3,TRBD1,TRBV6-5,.,TGTGCCAGCAGGACAGGGGGTTCGGGAAACACCATATATTTT,CASRTGGSGNTIYF
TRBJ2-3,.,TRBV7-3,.,TGTGCCAGCAGCTTGACGACAGGGAGGCGAGGCACAGATACGCAGTATTTT,CASSLTTGRRGTDTQYF
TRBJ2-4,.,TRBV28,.,TGTGCCAGCAGCATACAGGACAGCCCTAACATTCAGTACTTC,CASSIQDSPNIQYF
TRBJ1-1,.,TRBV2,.,TGTGCCAGCAGTGAGGGGGGAACGAACACTGAAGCTTTCTTT,CASSEGGTNTEAFF
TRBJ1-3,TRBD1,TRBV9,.,TGTGCCAGCACCCCGGGACAGGCTGCTGGAAACACCATATATTTT,CASTPGQAAGNTIYF